The source of this T cell receptor (beta chain) is a study of T cell responses to AZD1222 COVID-19 vaccine. The CDR3 is 16 residues long. Per germline, CDR1 SGHNT and CDR2 YYREEE (reference sequence). The J segment lost 0 bases and the V segment lost 2 bases, leaving 7 bases of the junction unmatched. Findings of the study overall: Repertoire sampling happened only post peak T cell response.

The assay was immunoSEQ multiplex PCR, and TCRdb's table has in-frame clones only and misses some. Among around 99,000 clones listed, roughly 90% were seen once. Regarding this clone: The target antigen is unknown.

This rearrangement joins TRBV5-4 to TRBJ1-1, with 7 bases identical to TRBD1. Material: peripheral blood, obtained on day 0 of AZD1222 vaccination. This clonotype originated in an adult in good health. The CDR3 loop reads CASSLGTGQLNTEAFF. As DNA, the CDR3 is TGTGCCAGCAGCTTAGGGACGGGACAGTTGAACACTGAAGCTTTCTTT.